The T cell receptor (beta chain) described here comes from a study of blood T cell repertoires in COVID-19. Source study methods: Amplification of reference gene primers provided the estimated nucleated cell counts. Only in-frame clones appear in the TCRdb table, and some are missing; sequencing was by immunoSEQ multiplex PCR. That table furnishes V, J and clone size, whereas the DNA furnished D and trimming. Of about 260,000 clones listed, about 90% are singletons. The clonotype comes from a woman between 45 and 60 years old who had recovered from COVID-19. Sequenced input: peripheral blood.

This CDR3 is CASSEWGPPQPQHF. CDR3 sequence (DNA): TGTGCCAGCAGTGAATGGGGGCCCCCCCAGCCCCAGCATTTT. The chain carries TRBV25-1 and TRBJ1-5; D is possibly TRBD1 (6 bases). The CDR3 runs to 14 residues. Trimming stripped 1 base from V and 7 bases from J, with 11 bases between. Germline-derived CDR1 and CDR2 are MGHDK and SYGVNS.